The 28 T cell receptor beta chains presented below share a single source sample, sequenced in a study of blood T cell repertoires in COVID-19. Data came from immunoSEQ multiplex PCR; TCRdb stores just in-frame clones and leaves some out. The repertoire has about 220,000 clones, about 80% of them found once; the top ten carry roughly 3%. The specimen was peripheral blood. These receptors originate from a woman younger than 45 who had recovered from COVID-19.

This rearrangement joins TRBV4-2 to TRBJ2-2; no clear D. The CDR3 contains 18 residues. Trimming cost V 0 bases and J 1 base, with 15 bases left between them. In germline, CDR1 is LGHNA, CDR2 YNFKEQ. In DNA, the CDR3 is TGTGCCAGCAGCCAAGATCTACTGGGCTTAAGGAACACCGGGGAGCTGTTTTTT. This gives the protein CASSQDLLGLRNTGELFF.

The gene calls are TRBV30 and TRBJ2-1; 8 bases align to TRBD2. CDR1 and CDR2 (germline): GTSNPN, SVGIG (reference sequence). V dropped 5 bases and J dropped 5; count of bases not matched to a gene: 8. There are 14 residues in the CDR3. The CDR3 nucleotides are TGTGCCTGGTCAGCGGGGGTAGGGAACAATGAGCAGTTCTTC. This sequence encodes CAWSAGVGNNEQFF.

The rearrangement uses TRBV18 and TRBJ1-4, with D possibly TRBD1 on 6 matching bases. Per germline, CDR1 KGHSH and CDR2 LQKENI. V lost 4 bases and J 6 bases, leaving 9 bases between the germline ends. CDR3 length: 13 amino acids. CDR3 residues: CASSRGRDEKLFF. CDR3 nucleotide sequence: TGTGCCAGCTCACGGGGGCGTGATGAAAAACTGTTTTTT. The entire variable domain, with the rest obtained from reference TRBV18 and TRBJ1-4, is as follows: NAGVMQNPRHLVRRRGQEARLRCSPMKGHSHVYWYRQLPEEGLKFMVYLQKENIIDESGMPKERFSAEFPKEGPSILRIQQVVRGDSAAYFCASSRGRDEKLFFGSGTQLSVL.

The chain links TRBV2 to TRBJ1-1, with D unclear. Germline V gives CDR1 SNHLY, CDR2 FYNNEI. The CDR3 has 14 residues. Trimming cost V 6 bases and J 5 bases, with 16 bases left between them. The CDR3 sequence is CASRAYTAGTEAFF. The CDR3 nucleotides are TGTGCCAGCAGGGCTTACACGGCCGGGACTGAAGCTTTCTTT.

The chain combines TRBV6-2 or TRBV6-3 with TRBJ2-3; 10 nucleotides line up with TRBD1. This CDR3 is 16 amino acids long. The trim removed 4 bases at V and 1 base at J, leaving 5 bases unmatched. Per germline, CDR1 MNHEY and CDR2 SVGEGT. As DNA, the CDR3 is TGTGCCAGCAGTTCTATGGACAGGGGGGGCACAGATACGCAGTATTTT. Translation gives CASSSMDRGGTDTQYF.

This clone occurred once. The rearrangement joins TRBV10-1 to TRBJ2-3; the match to TRBD2 covers 11 bases. Germline V gene sequence: CDR1 WNHNN, CDR2 SYGVQD (reference sequence). Losses at the gene ends were 3 bases for V and 2 bases for J; bases not matched to a gene: 7. The CDR3 length is 17 residues. For the CDR3, the DNA is TGCGCCAGCAGTGACCGGGGGACTAGCGGTTTCACAGATACGCAGTATTTT. Amino acid sequence: CASSDRGTSGFTDTQYF.

CDR3 in amino acids: CASSLGVDTEAFF. CDR3 nucleotides: TGTGCCAGCAGTCTCGGGGTGGACACTGAAGCTTTCTTT. V is TRBV27 and J is TRBJ1-1; no reliable D call. V was clipped by 5 bases and J by 3 bases, with 10 bases between them. CDR1 is MNHEY and CDR2 is SMNVEV in the germline V gene (reference sequence). There are 13 residues in the CDR3.

The chain couples TRBV27 to TRBJ2-5; the D gene is possibly TRBD2 (6 bases). The germline V gene has CDR1 MNHEY and CDR2 SMNVEV (reference sequence). Trimming took 5 bases from V and 4 from J, leaving 14 bases between them. The CDR3 is 14 amino acids. The CDR3 coding sequence is TGTGCCAGCAGTCCGGTGGGGGGTAGAGAGACCCAGTACTTC. This gives the protein CASSPVGGRETQYF.

J is TRBJ1-6 and V is TRBV29-1; tentative D call: TRBD1 (5 bases). V gave up 6 bases and J gave up 6 bases, with 12 bases separating them. CDR1 and CDR2 (germline): SQVTM, ANQGSEA. This CDR3 region has 13 residues. CDR3 sequence: CSVGTGGNSPLHF. CDR3 bases: TGCAGCGTGGGGACTGGTGGTAATTCACCCCTCCACTTT.

The chain is built from TRBV9 and TRBJ1-1; 9 bases align to TRBD1. This CDR3 has 14 amino acids. Germline-derived CDR1 and CDR2 are SGDLS and YYNGEE. The junction had 6 bases not matched to a gene; V was cut back by 4 bases and J by 5 bases. Here the CDR3 reads CASSLGTGRTEAFF. DNA of the CDR3: TGTGCCAGCAGCTTGGGGACAGGGAGGACTGAAGCTTTCTTT.

The gene calls are TRBV12-5 and TRBJ2-3, with TRBD2 identical over 8 bases. Germline V CDR1 and CDR2: LGHNT, FRNRAP. The CDR3 extends over 14 amino acids. V lost 5 bases, J lost 1 base, and 2 bases stayed unmatched. CDR3 in amino acids: CASGLGLGTDTQYF. The CDR3 region has the DNA TGTGCTAGTGGTCTGGGACTAGGCACAGATACGCAGTATTTT.

This clone showed up just a few times. This chain links TRBV6-4 with TRBJ2-1; 14 positions match TRBD2. The length of the CDR3 is 15 residues. After removal of 5 bases from V and 5 bases from J, the junction contained 2 bases not matched to a gene. The germline CDR1 and CDR2 sequences are MRHNA and SNTAGT. The CDR3 here is CASSPGLAGDNEQFF. CDR3 coding DNA: TGTGCCAGCAGTCCGGGACTAGCGGGAGACAATGAGCAGTTCTTC.

J is TRBJ1-1 and V is TRBV2; perhaps TRBD1 as D (5 bases). This CDR3 has 14 residues. Germline CDR1 SNHLY, CDR2 FYNNEI. Trimming cost V 3 bases and J 1 base, with 9 bases left between them. The CDR3 sequence: CASSDPTGNTEAFF. CDR3 DNA sequence: TGTGCCAGCAGTGACCCTACAGGGAACACTGAAGCTTTCTTT.

This chain uses TRBV29-1 with TRBJ1-2, with D maybe TRBD1 (5 bases). Germline CDR1 reads SQVTM; CDR2 reads ANQGSEA. The CDR3 runs to 14 residues. The V end lost 3 bases, the J end lost 8 bases, and 19 bases lay between the germline ends. The CDR3 bases are TGCAGCGTTGATAAGGCGGGGCAGGGAGGGGGCTACACCTTC. It encodes CSVDKAGQGGGYTF.

The chain uses TRBV11-2 and TRBJ1-4; possible D gene TRBD1, 5 bases. V was shortened by 3 bases and J by 8 bases, with 13 bases between the two germline ends. Germline assignment: CDR1 SGHAT and CDR2 FQNNGV. CDR3 length equals 14 residues. CDR3 sequence reads: CASSFGAGGEKLFF. CDR3 bases: TGTGCCAGCAGCTTCGGGGCAGGAGGGGAAAAACTGTTTTTT.

This sequence joins TRBV28 and TRBJ1-6, with D tentatively TRBD1 (6 bases). CDR3 length equals 14 residues. Between the trimmed V and J ends, which lost 6 bases and 8 bases, there was a span of 14 bases. Germline V gene data show CDR1 as MDHEN and CDR2 as SYDVKM. The CDR3 spells CASSPGHRDSPLHF. The DNA for the CDR3 is TGTGCCAGCAGCCCGGGACATCGTGATTCACCCCTCCACTTT.

This rearrangement joins TRBV7-8 to TRBJ2-5; D is possibly TRBD2 (6 bases). The germline V gene has CDR1 SGHVS and CDR2 FQNEAQ. This CDR3 is 14 amino acids long. Trimming shortened V by 0 bases and J by 1 base, and 6 bases separated the two germline ends. CDR3: CASSLAGGQETQYF. CDR3 nucleotides: TGTGCCAGCAGCTTAGCGGGAGGCCAAGAGACCCAGTACTTC. Complete variable domain (other parts from reference TRBV7-8 and TRBJ2-5): GAGVSQSPRYKVAKRGQDVALRCDPISGHVSLFWYQQALGQGPEFLTYFQNEAQLDKSGLPSDRFFAERPEGSVSTLKIQRTQQEDSAVYLCASSLAGGQETQYFGPGTRLLVL.

The V gene is TRBV16, the J gene TRBJ1-4, with unresolved D. From germline, CDR1 is KGHSY and CDR2 FQNENV. V was trimmed by 0 bases and J by 8 bases, leaving 10 bases between them. CDR3 length equals 14 residues. CDR3: CASSQSHDNEKLFF. The CDR3 nucleotides are TGTGCCAGCAGCCAATCTCACGACAACGAAAAACTGTTTTTT.

This chain joins TRBV19 and TRBJ2-5, with 10 positions matching TRBD2. The CDR3 loop spans 15 amino acids. Unmatched junction bases numbered 5, after V lost 5 bases and J lost 2 bases. Looked up from germline, CDR1 is LNHDA and CDR2 is SQIVND (reference sequence). This chain's CDR3 is CASSLAGDLQETQYF. CDR3 bases: TGTGCCAGTAGTCTAGCGGGAGACCTGCAAGAGACCCAGTACTTC.

The gene calls are TRBV24-1 and TRBJ2-3, with D perhaps TRBD2 (6 bases). Trimming took off 0 bases at V and 2 bases at J, with 11 bases between the two ends. Germline V lookup: CDR1 KGHDR, CDR2 SFDVKD. The CDR3 totals 16 residues. The CDR3 here is CATSDLGRDLTDTQYF. Written as DNA, the CDR3 is TGTGCCACCAGTGATTTGGGGCGGGACCTCACAGATACGCAGTATTTT.

On this clone: One end of the junction varies from germline; a read error may be responsible. The chain recombines TRBV7-7 with TRBJ2-1; TRBD1 aligns across 7 bases. This CDR3 has 15 amino acids. In germline, CDR1 is SSHAT, CDR2 FNYEAQ (reference sequence). The CDR3 spells CASSPGTATYNEQFF. The CDR3 DNA follows: TGTGCTAGCAGCCCCGGGACAGCAACTTACAATGAGCAGTTCTTC.

The chain has TRBV28 and TRBJ2-7, with D perhaps TRBD1 (5 bases). Germline lookup yields CDR1 MDHEN and CDR2 SYDVKM. V shed 6 bases and J shed 1 base, with 10 bases lying between them. The CDR3 has 13 residues. In nucleotides, the CDR3 is TGTGCCAGCAGCCCAGGGATGTCCTACGAGCAGTACTTC. This codes for CASSPGMSYEQYF.

The CDR3 spells CAWDRAVGNQPQHF. For the CDR3, the DNA is TGTGCCTGGGACAGGGCAGTAGGAAATCAGCCCCAGCATTTT. The chain carries TRBV30 and TRBJ1-5; 7 nucleotides align to TRBD1. Unmatched junction bases numbered 8, after V lost 5 bases and J lost 4 bases. This CDR3 contains 14 residues. Germline CDR1 is GTSNPN and CDR2 is SVGIG (reference sequence).

The rearrangement joins TRBV28 to TRBJ2-5, with D perhaps matching TRBD1 (6 bases). V shed 6 bases and J shed 2 bases, with 19 bases lying between them. The CDR3 is 16 residues long. Germline V lookup: CDR1 MDHEN, CDR2 SYDVKM. CDR3: CASRTRWGLGQETQYF. CDR3 nucleotides: TGTGCCAGCAGAACCCGGTGGGGGCTGGGACAAGAGACCCAGTACTTC. Complete variable domain (other parts from reference TRBV28 and TRBJ2-5): DVKVTQSSRYLVKRTGEKVFLECVQDMDHENMFWYRQDPGLGLRLIYFSYDVKMKEKGDIPEGYSVSREKKERFSLILESASTNQTSMYLCASRTRWGLGQETQYFGPGTRLLVL.

The genes are TRBV6-1 and TRBJ2-7; 7 bases line up with TRBD1. CDR3 length equals 18 residues. Germline V gene sequence: CDR1 MNHNS, CDR2 SASEGT. V shed 2 bases, J shed 1 base, and the junction held 14 bases outside the gene matches. The CDR3 loop reads CASSERPEWGQRSYEQYF. For the CDR3, the DNA is TGTGCCAGCAGTGAAAGACCTGAGTGGGGACAGAGATCCTACGAGCAGTACTTC.

The V call is TRBV29-1, the J call TRBJ2-7; no definite D call. Germline loops: CDR1 SQVTM, CDR2 ANQGSEA. V was clipped by 4 bases and J by 4 bases, with 8 bases between them. CDR3 length: 11 amino acids. The CDR3 DNA follows: TGCAGCGTTGTTACATTATACGAGCAGTACTTC. This gives the protein CSVVTLYEQYF.

The J gene is TRBJ1-3, the V gene TRBV5-1; tentative D call: TRBD1 (5 bases). The CDR3 loop spans 18 amino acids. V was shortened by 0 bases and J by 0 bases, with 16 bases between the two germline ends. Germline CDR1 SGHRS, CDR2 YFSETQ. CDR3 in DNA: TGCGCCAGCAGCTTGGCCGGGGGTAAAGGGGACTCTGGAAACACCATATATTTT. Translated, it gives CASSLAGGKGDSGNTIYF.

The chain recombines TRBV11-2 with TRBJ1-2; D remains unclear. CDR1 is SGHAT, CDR2 FQNNGV, per germline. The CDR3 has 14 residues. With 5 bases removed from V and 2 bases from J, the gap between germline ends came to 12 bases. CDR3 nucleotide sequence: TGTGCCAGCAGCGTCTCGACACTGAACTATGGCTACACCTTC. It yields the protein CASSVSTLNYGYTF.